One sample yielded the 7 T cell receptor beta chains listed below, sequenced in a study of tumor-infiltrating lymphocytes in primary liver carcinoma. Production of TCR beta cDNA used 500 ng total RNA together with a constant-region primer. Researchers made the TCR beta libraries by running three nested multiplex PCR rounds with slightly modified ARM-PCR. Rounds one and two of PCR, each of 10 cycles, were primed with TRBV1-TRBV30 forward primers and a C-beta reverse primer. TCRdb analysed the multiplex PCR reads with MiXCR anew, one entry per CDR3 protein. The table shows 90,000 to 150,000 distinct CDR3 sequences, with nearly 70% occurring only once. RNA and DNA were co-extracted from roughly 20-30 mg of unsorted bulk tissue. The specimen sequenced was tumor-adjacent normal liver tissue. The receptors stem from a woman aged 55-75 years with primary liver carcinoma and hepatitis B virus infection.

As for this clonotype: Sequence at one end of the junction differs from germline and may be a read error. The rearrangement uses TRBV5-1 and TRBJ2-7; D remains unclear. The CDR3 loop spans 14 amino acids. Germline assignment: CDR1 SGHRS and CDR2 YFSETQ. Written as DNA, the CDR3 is TGCGTCAGCAGCTTGTTATCACAAGACTACGAGCAGTACTTC. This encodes CVSSLLSQDYEQYF. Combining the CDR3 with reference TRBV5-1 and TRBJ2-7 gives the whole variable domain KAGVTQTPRYLIKTRGQQVTLSCSPISGHRSVSWYQQTPGQGLQFLFEYFSETQRNKGNFPGRFSGRQFSNSRSEMNVSTLELGDSALYLCVSSLLSQDYEQYFGPGTRLTVT.

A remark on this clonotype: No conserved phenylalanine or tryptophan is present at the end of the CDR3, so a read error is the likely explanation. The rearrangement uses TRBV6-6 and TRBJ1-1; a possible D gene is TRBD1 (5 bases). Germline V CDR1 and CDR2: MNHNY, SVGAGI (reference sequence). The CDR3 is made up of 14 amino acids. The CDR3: CASSYPDRNTEAFY. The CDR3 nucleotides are TGTGCCAGCAGTTACCCAGACAGAAACACTGAGGCTTTCTAT.

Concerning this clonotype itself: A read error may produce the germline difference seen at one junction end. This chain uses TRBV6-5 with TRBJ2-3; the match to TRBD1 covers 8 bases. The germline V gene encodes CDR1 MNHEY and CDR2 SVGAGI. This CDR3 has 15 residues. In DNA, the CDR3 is TGTGCCAACAGTTACACCGGACAGGGAACGGATACGCAGTATTTT. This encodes CANSYTGQGTDTQYF.

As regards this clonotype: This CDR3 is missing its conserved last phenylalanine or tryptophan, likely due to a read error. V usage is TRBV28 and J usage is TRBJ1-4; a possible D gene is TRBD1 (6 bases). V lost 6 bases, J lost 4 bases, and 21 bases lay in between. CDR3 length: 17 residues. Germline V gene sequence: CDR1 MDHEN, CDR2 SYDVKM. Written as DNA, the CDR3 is TGTGCCAGCAGCCTCATCAGTGCGGGGACAAGTAATGAAAAACTGTTTCTT. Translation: CASSLISAGTSNEKLFL.

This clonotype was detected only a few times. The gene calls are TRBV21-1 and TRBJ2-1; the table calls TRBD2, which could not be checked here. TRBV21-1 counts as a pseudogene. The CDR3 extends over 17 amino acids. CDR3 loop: CASSKGKNEDPNNEQFF. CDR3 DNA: TGTGCCAGCAGCAAAGGAAAAAACGAGGACCCAAACAATGAGCAGTTCTTC.

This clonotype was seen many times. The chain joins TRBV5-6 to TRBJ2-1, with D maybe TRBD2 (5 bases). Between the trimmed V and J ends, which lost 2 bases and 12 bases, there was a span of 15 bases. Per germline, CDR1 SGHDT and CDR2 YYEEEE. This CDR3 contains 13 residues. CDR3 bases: TGTGCCAGCAGCTTAGGAGGAAAATACGGGCAGTTCTTC. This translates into CASSLGGKYGQFF. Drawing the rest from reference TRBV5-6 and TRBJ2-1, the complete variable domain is DAGVTQSPTHLIKTRGQQVTLRCSPKSGHDTVSWYQQALGQGPQFIFQYYEEEERQRGNFPDRFSGHQFPNYSSELNVNALLLGDSALYLCASSLGGKYGQFFGPGTRLTVL.

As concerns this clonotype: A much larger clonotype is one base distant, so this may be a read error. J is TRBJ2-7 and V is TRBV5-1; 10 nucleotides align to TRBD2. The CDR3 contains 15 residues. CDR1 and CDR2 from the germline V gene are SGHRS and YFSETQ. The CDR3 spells CVSSSGTSVGHEQYF. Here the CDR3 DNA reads TGCGTCAGCAGCTCAGGGACTAGCGTCGGTCACGAGCAGTACTTC.